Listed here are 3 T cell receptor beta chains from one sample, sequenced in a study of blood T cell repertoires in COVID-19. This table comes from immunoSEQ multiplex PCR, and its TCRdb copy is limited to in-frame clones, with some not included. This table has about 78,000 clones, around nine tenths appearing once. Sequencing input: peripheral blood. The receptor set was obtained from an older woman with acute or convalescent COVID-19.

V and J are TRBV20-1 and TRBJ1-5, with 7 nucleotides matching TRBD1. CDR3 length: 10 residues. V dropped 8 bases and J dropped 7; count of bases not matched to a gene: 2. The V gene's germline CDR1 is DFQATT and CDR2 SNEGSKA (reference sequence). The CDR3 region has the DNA TGCAGTACAGGGGAACAGCCCCAGCATTTT. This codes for CSTGEQPQHF.

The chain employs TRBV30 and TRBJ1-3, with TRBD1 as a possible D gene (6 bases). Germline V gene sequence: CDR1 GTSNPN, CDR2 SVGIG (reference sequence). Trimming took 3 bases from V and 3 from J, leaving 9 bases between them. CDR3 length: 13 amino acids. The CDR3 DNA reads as TGTGCCTGGAGCAGGGGCAATGGAAACACCATATATTTT. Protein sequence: CAWSRGNGNTIYF.

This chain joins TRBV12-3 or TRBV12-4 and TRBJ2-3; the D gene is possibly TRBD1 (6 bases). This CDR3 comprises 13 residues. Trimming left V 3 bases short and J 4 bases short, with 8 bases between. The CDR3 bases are TGTGCCAGCAGTTTGTCAGGGGCAGATACGCAGTATTTT. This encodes CASSLSGADTQYF.